Sequencing of this T cell receptor beta chain was carried out in a study of CD8+ T cells in alopecia areata. The study's findings and limits: Resident alphabeta T cells of normal skin are also sequenced in scalp samples. More clonal than normal scalp was lesional scalp, particularly alopecia totalis/universalis. Relative to mice, TCR sharing across patients was less clear, a difference possibly HLA-related.

Both CD4+ and CD8+ T cells were separated by sorting PBMCs. After isolation, RNA underwent reverse transcription to generate cDNA as the sequencing template. The repertoire was sequenced with immunoSEQ multiplex PCR; TCRdb's copy has only in-frame clones and lacks some. The sample holds roughly 30,000 clones, roughly 60% seen once. In this sample, this clone turned up a few times. Antigen: not known. The CDR3 is 13 amino acids. CDR1 SNHLY and CDR2 FYNNEI come from the germline V gene. Trimming took 10 bases from V and 10 from J; bases not matched to a gene: 8. The clonotype comes from a human donor with alopecia areata. The chain joins TRBV2 to TRBJ2-2; 11 nucleotides match TRBD2. Sequencing input: NKG2D-high CD8+ T cells sorted from blood. The CDR3 DNA is TGTGCCATCTCACTAGCGGGAGTCGTGGAGCTGTTTTTT. Translated: CAISLAGVVELFF.